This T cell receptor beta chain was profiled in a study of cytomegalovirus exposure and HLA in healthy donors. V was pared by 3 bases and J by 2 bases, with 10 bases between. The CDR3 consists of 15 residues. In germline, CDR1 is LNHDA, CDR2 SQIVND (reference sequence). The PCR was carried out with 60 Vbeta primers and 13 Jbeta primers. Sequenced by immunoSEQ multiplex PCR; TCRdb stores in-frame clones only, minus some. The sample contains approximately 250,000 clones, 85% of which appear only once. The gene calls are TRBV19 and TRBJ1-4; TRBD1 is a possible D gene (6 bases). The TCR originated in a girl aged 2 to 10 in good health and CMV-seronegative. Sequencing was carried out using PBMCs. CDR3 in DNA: TGTGCCAGTAGTATTGGGGGGGCTACTAATGAAAAACTGTTTTTT. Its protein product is CASSIGGATNEKLFF.